The 17 T cell receptor beta chains below were found in one sample sequenced in a study of post-analysis software for immune sequencing data. Study observations and caveats: In patients, TRBV5-6, TRBV5-1 and TRBV20-1 belonged to roughly 5 TRBV segments found more frequently than in controls.

Libraries were made from TCR beta cDNA, and they carried unique molecular identifiers. One entry per CDR3 protein results from TCRdb running MiXCR on the PCR reads. Here the sample spans about 540,000 distinct CDR3 sequences, approximately 31% being singletons. These receptors have no known antigen. Sample: blood. The origin of the receptors is a girl younger than 18 with multiple sclerosis.

This clonotype was detected a few times. This chain joins TRBV20-1 and TRBJ2-5, with 9 bases matching TRBD2. The trim removed 5 bases at V and 0 bases at J, leaving 4 bases unmatched. CDR1 and CDR2 (germline): DFQATT, SNEGSKA (reference sequence). The CDR3 length is 14 residues. The CDR3 here is CSAPIAGDQETQYF. CDR3 nucleotides: TGCAGTGCTCCCATAGCGGGGGACCAAGAGACCCAGTACTTC.

The chain has TRBV5-1 and TRBJ1-1, with 7 bases matching TRBD1. Per germline, CDR1 SGHRS and CDR2 YFSETQ. CDR3 length: 14 residues. V was pared by 1 base and J by 7 bases, with 7 bases of the junction left unmatched. CDR3 protein: CASSLTGALFEAFF. The DNA for the CDR3 is TGCGCCAGCAGCTTGACAGGGGCCCTATTTGAAGCTTTCTTT.

The chain combines TRBV6-6 with TRBJ1-5; D gene uncertain. The CDR3 covers 15 residues. CDR1 is MNHNY and CDR2 is SVGAGI in the germline V gene (reference sequence). With 0 bases removed from V and 2 bases from J, the gap between germline ends came to 8 bases. The DNA of the CDR3 is TGTGCCAGCAGTTACTCGGGAATCGGCAATCAGCCCCAGCATTTT. This sequence encodes CASSYSGIGNQPQHF.

The chain recombines TRBV4-2 with TRBJ2-1; D may be TRBD1 (5 bases). There are 16 residues in the CDR3. CDR1 is LGHNA and CDR2 is YNFKEQ in the germline V gene. The ends were cut back, 0 bases at V and 8 bases at J, with 17 bases in the middle. In DNA form, the CDR3 reads TGTGCCAGCAGCCAAGACTGGGGCTTAGGGGCGGATGAGCAGTTCTTC. Protein product: CASSQDWGLGADEQFF.

This clonotype was observed a handful of times. The chain uses TRBV5-1 and TRBJ2-5; the match to TRBD1 covers 11 bases. With the DNA end fitting TRBJ2-7 better, the J assignment may be wrong. The CDR3 contains 15 residues. Germline V lookup: CDR1 SGHRS, CDR2 YFSETQ. The CDR3 DNA reads as TGCGCCAGCAGCTTGGCTTCGGGACAGGGGGTCGAGCAGTACTTC. Encoded protein: CASSLASGQGVEQYF.

The table lists this clonotype with a few counts. The chain carries TRBV6-5 and TRBJ2-3; D gene unclear. The germline V gene encodes CDR1 MNHEY and CDR2 SVGAGI. The CDR3 covers 14 residues. The V and J ends lost 6 bases and 1 base respectively, with 11 bases between them. This CDR3 reads CASRGPAGTDTQYF. The CDR3 DNA sequence: TGTGCCAGCAGAGGGCCGGCGGGCACAGATACGCAGTATTTT.

This clonotype was detected only a few times. J is TRBJ2-3 and V is TRBV6-5; 12 positions match TRBD2. The CDR3 runs 15 residues. Trimming took 6 bases from V and 2 from J; bases not matched to a gene: 3. Germline-derived CDR1 and CDR2 are MNHEY and SVGAGI. CDR3 amino acids: CASRWTSGVTDTQYF. Written as DNA, the CDR3 is TGTGCCAGCAGGTGGACTAGCGGGGTCACAGATACGCAGTATTTT.

This chain connects TRBV29-1 to TRBJ2-5; D unclear. The germline V gene encodes CDR1 SQVTM and CDR2 ANQGSEA. V was clipped by 7 bases and J by 1 base, with 4 bases between them. The CDR3 loop spans 10 amino acids. The CDR3 sequence is CSAFQETQYF. The DNA for the CDR3 is TGCAGCGCGTTCCAAGAGACCCAGTACTTC. The complete variable domain, with remaining parts taken from reference TRBV29-1 and TRBJ2-5, reads SAVISQKPSRDICQRGTSLTIQCQVDSQVTMMFWYRQQPGQSLTLIATANQGSEATYESGFVIDKFPISRPNLTFSTLTVSNMSPEDSSIYLCSAFQETQYFGPGTRLLVL.

This clonotype was counted only a few times. The CDR3 sequence: CSVIVTGELFF. The CDR3 DNA sequence: TGCAGCGTTATCGTCACCGGGGAGCTGTTTTTT. V usage is TRBV29-1 and J usage is TRBJ2-2; D gene uncertain. In germline, CDR1 is SQVTM, CDR2 ANQGSEA. This CDR3 is built from 11 residues. V dropped 5 bases and J dropped 4 bases, with 5 bases sitting between them.

In its sample, this clonotype was seen once. The chain has TRBV5-1 and TRBJ2-5, with a possible D match to TRBD2 (6 bases). Trimming shortened V by 3 bases and J by 4 bases, and 16 bases separated the two germline ends. Germline V lookup: CDR1 SGHRS, CDR2 YFSETQ. The CDR3 sequence is 15 residues long. This CDR3 is CASSYGGDYPETQYF. In DNA form, the CDR3 reads TGCGCCAGCAGCTACGGGGGAGATTACCCAGAGACCCAGTACTTC.

The chain uses TRBV11-2 and TRBJ2-1, with TRBD1 identical over 10 bases. This CDR3 has 16 amino acids. The germline V gene has CDR1 SGHAT and CDR2 FQNNGV. After removal of 2 bases from V and 4 bases from J, the junction contained 5 bases not matched to a gene. The CDR3 sequence is CASSLFPGQGYNEQFF. The DNA for the CDR3 is TGTGCCAGCAGCTTATTCCCGGGACAGGGGTACAATGAGCAGTTCTTC. The entire variable domain, with the rest obtained from reference TRBV11-2 and TRBJ2-1, is as follows: EAGVAQSPRYKIIEKRQSVAFWCNPISGHATLYWYQQILGQGPKLLIQFQNNGVVDDSQLPKDRFSAERLKGVDSTLKIQPAKLEDSAVYLCASSLFPGQGYNEQFFGPGTRLTVL.

This clonotype has just a few counts. The rearrangement uses TRBV5-1 and TRBJ1-5; 9 positions agree with TRBD1. The V gene end was trimmed by 0 bases and the J gene end by 7 bases; junction bases not matched to a gene: 5. Germline-derived CDR1 and CDR2 are SGHRS and YFSETQ. The CDR3 runs 15 residues. The CDR3 DNA sequence: TGCGCCAGCAGCTTGGGGGACAGGGTAGACCAGCCCCAGCATTTT. Protein sequence: CASSLGDRVDQPQHF.

This chain uses TRBV6-2 or TRBV6-3 with TRBJ2-4; a weak D match, TRBD1 (6 bases). This CDR3 comprises 12 residues. Between the trimmed V and J ends, which lost 6 bases and 13 bases, there was a span of 16 bases. Germline V gene sequence: CDR1 MNHEY, CDR2 SVGEGT. CDR3 loop: CASRTGTRWQYF. The DNA for the CDR3 is TGTGCCAGCAGAACCGGGACACGGTGGCAGTACTTC.

The rearrangement links TRBV5-1 to TRBJ1-1, with 7 bases fitting TRBD1. The J segment lost 5 bases and the V segment lost 5 bases, leaving 9 bases of the junction unmatched. CDR3 size: 14 residues. Germline CDR1 is SGHRS and CDR2 is YFSETQ. The CDR3 bases are TGCGCCAGCAGGGAGGGGGCGGATAAGACTGAAGCTTTCTTT. Translated, it gives CASREGADKTEAFF.

This clonotype was counted between two and nine times. The V and J genes are TRBV10-3 and TRBJ1-2, with 7 bases that match TRBD1. J was trimmed by 5 bases and V by 0 bases; bases with no gene match: 6. Germline V CDR1 and CDR2: ENHRY, SYGVKD. The CDR3 consists of 15 residues. The CDR3 DNA is TGTGCCATCAGTGAGTCAAGGGGGCAGGAATATGGCTACACCTTC. It encodes CAISESRGQEYGYTF.

V is TRBV12-3 or TRBV12-4 and J is TRBJ1-2; D uncertain. The V and J ends lost 1 base and 8 bases respectively, with 20 bases between them. This CDR3 has 16 residues. CDR3 residues: CASSLGGIRSAGGYTF. Written as DNA, the CDR3 is TGTGCCAGCAGTTTAGGAGGGATTCGGTCGGCAGGCGGCTACACCTTC.

The J gene is TRBJ2-5, the V gene TRBV11-2; 8 bases map to TRBD1. Trimming removed 5 bases from V and 3 bases from J; junction bases left unmatched: 5. Germline CDR1 SGHAT, CDR2 FQNNGV. This CDR3 is built from 14 residues. The DNA of the CDR3 is TGTGCCAGCAGCCATATGGACAGGGAAGAGACCCAGTACTTC. Its translation: CASSHMDREETQYF.